This T cell receptor beta chain was sequenced during a study of spatial heterogeneity in lung cancer (dated by TCRdb to about 2019). In terms of the full investigation: Beta-chain transcripts were consistently detected in greater numbers than alpha-chain transcripts, which likely reflects a higher abundance of beta-chain transcripts. In the raw uncorrected reads, each unique combination of TCR and UMI appeared on average more than ten times. The study quantitatively compared TCR alpha and beta repertoires across multiple tumor regions, matched nontumor lung and blood in non-small cell lung cancer. The study linked features of the TCR repertoire to counts of nonsynonymous mutations, which were determined by whole-exome sequencing of tumor tissue. Both alpha and beta chains were TCR-sequenced in approximately 200 tumor regions, fewer than 80 matched nontumor lung samples and roughly 54 PBMC samples obtained at surgery. The full study reports these points: Ubiquitous expanded tumor TCRs were detected in blood more often at tumor resection than at routine follow-up. Additional single-cell paired TCR alpha and beta sequencing was considered necessary to confirm, at a functional level, the hypothesis that regional TCRs recognize regional mutations.

Its CDR3 holds 15 amino acids, cysteine through phenylalanine. Solely the CDR3 DNA is kept, with 45 bases framed from the first base. The trim is 4 bases for V and 5 bases for J, with a gap of 14 bases between the germline ends. The germline V gene specifies MGHRA as CDR1 and YSYEKL as CDR2. In light of the paper, this sample's time point label describes: sample taken at primary tumor resection. Without any cell sorting, TCR sequencing was performed on whole RNA extracted either from tumor and nontumor lung tissue or from cryopreserved PBMC samples. The donors were 65 to 90 patients from the lung TRACERx cohort who had early-stage, untreated non-small cell lung cancer. Patients were selected for TCR sequencing only if sufficient RNA was available from at least two tumor regions. This clonotype was counted ten times or more. Its binding antigen is unknown. Within one base of it there is no much larger clone, and no base qualities were kept.

Libraries came from 5' RACE. Sequencing took place on a NextSeq 500. In the TCR library protocol, a unique molecular identifier was attached to each TCR cDNA molecule so that PCR and sequencing errors could be corrected. The original methods were these. TCR identification, UMI-based error correction and CDR3 extraction were all carried out with Decombinator tools. TCRs above a frequency of 2 per 1,000, corresponding to the top 1% of the tumor frequency distribution, were defined as expanded. Each repertoire was subsampled 100 times to 5,000 TCRs, after which Renyi diversity was computed with the R vegan package. CDR3 similarity networks were constructed using string-kernel similarity of amino acid triplets, with links drawn between CDR3s whose pairwise similarity was above 0.82. TCRdb reran the public reads through fastp at Q25 and MiXCR, keeping productive beta chains. Under each unique CDR3 protein, matching rows form one entry showing the most common genes and DNA. The V and J calls follow TCRdb's processing rather than the paper's. Counted in this sample were some 100,000 distinct CDR3 sequences; roughly 10% of them appeared once. The ten largest account for about 7.1% of the sample.

The material was PBMCs, obtained at surgery. The TCR originated in a male donor with early-stage non-small cell lung cancer. This receptor chain uses TRBV4-1 and TRBJ1-4; the D gene lacks a confident call. The nucleotide sequence is TGCGCCAGCAGCCCCACGGATGTGAGGAATGAAAAACTGTTTTTT. Its protein product is CASSPTDVRNEKLFF.